Shown below are 24 T cell receptor beta chains from a single sample sequenced in a study of shared clonotypes between healthy human individuals. Produced via immunoSEQ multiplex PCR; TCRdb's table is partial and in-frame only. The repertoire has fewer than 700,000 clones, roughly four fifths of them found once; the top ten carry around 12%. Sequenced material: PBMCs. These receptors came from a middle-aged woman in good health. Some clones in this sample may be carry-over from other donors' samples.

This clone was seen once. The chain combines TRBV5-4 with TRBJ2-5; TRBD1 agrees at 7 bases. CDR1 is SGHNT and CDR2 is YYREEE in the germline V gene (reference sequence). Trimming took 1 base from V and 2 from J; bases not matched to a gene: 2. The CDR3 extends over 14 amino acids. The CDR3 nucleotides read TGTGCCAGCAGCTTGACGGGACAGCAAGAGACCCAGTACTTC. It codes for CASSLTGQQETQYF.

The gene calls are TRBV29-1 and TRBJ2-7, with 12 positions matching TRBD2. The CDR3 spans 17 residues. Losses at the gene ends were 4 bases for V and 4 bases for J; bases not matched to a gene: 14. CDR1 SQVTM and CDR2 ANQGSEA come from the germline V gene. DNA for the CDR3: TGCAGCGTTGTCGGGCTAGCGGGAGGGCCGGGGGTTTACGAGCAGTACTTC. Translation: CSVVGLAGGPGVYEQYF.

The gene calls are TRBV5-1 and TRBJ2-2; D may be TRBD1 (6 bases). The germline CDR1 and CDR2 sequences are SGHRS and YFSETQ. This CDR3 has 16 amino acids. V was trimmed by 4 bases and J by 6 bases, leaving 19 bases between them. CDR3 sequence: CASSNPRGKLAGELFF. The DNA for the CDR3 is TGCGCCAGCAGCAACCCCAGGGGAAAGCTGGCCGGGGAGCTGTTTTTT.

The V call is TRBV7-2, the J call TRBJ2-7, with TRBD1 as a possible D gene (5 bases). The V end was cut by 2 bases, the J end by 3 bases, with 11 bases between. Germline V lookup: CDR1 SGHTA, CDR2 FQGNSA. This CDR3 has 14 amino acids. This CDR3 is CASSLQGSIYEQYF. CDR3 bases: TGTGCCAGCAGCTTACAGGGTTCTATCTACGAGCAGTACTTC.

V is TRBV29-1 and J is TRBJ1-3; D is unclear. The germline V gene has CDR1 SQVTM and CDR2 ANQGSEA. The CDR3 extends over 12 amino acids. Trimming took off 7 bases at V and 4 bases at J, with 11 bases between the two ends. This CDR3 reads CSAKTGGNTIYF. The DNA of the CDR3 is TGCAGCGCCAAAACCGGCGGAAACACCATATATTTT.

This rearrangement joins TRBV13 to TRBJ1-4; TRBD1 might be the D (5 bases). The CDR3 spans 15 residues. The germline V gene has CDR1 PRHDT and CDR2 FYEKMQ (reference sequence). V was cut by 5 bases and J by 2 bases, with 12 bases left in between. CDR3 bases: TGTGCCAGCAGCCCCGGCCGGGGCACTAATGAAAAACTGTTTTTT. Translation: CASSPGRGTNEKLFF.

This chain uses TRBV27 with TRBJ1-4; D perhaps matches TRBD1 (5 bases). Germline V gives CDR1 MNHEY, CDR2 SMNVEV (reference sequence). This CDR3 has 16 residues. Trimming took off 2 bases at V and 7 bases at J, with 17 bases between the two ends. The CDR3 sequence: CASSLGQGLGIEKLFF. CDR3 coding DNA: TGTGCCAGCAGTTTAGGGCAGGGTTTGGGTATTGAAAAACTGTTTTTT.

CDR3 DNA: TGTGCCAGCAGCCAAGAAATCGCGGGAGTCGGCCACAATGAGCAGTTCTTC. Amino acid sequence: CASSQEIAGVGHNEQFF. This chain links TRBV4-2 with TRBJ2-1, with 7 bases identical to TRBD2. Trimming removed 0 bases from V and 5 bases from J; junction bases left unmatched: 10. The CDR3 runs 17 residues. In germline, CDR1 is LGHNA, CDR2 YNFKEQ.

This clone was recorded once. V gene TRBV7-8 combines with J gene TRBJ2-1; 10 bases match TRBD1. Trimming at V came to 7 bases and at J to 3 bases, leaving 6 bases not matched to a gene. The CDR3 has 15 residues. The germline V gene encodes CDR1 SGHVS and CDR2 FQNEAQ. DNA of the CDR3: TGTGCCAGCACCCTGAGGACAGGGGGCTACAATGAGCAGTTCTTC. It codes for CASTLRTGGYNEQFF. The entire variable domain, with the rest obtained from reference TRBV7-8 and TRBJ2-1, is as follows: GAGVSQSPRYKVAKRGQDVALRCDPISGHVSLFWYQQALGQGPEFLTYFQNEAQLDKSGLPSDRFFAERPEGSVSTLKIQRTQQEDSAVYLCASTLRTGGYNEQFFGPGTRLTVL.

The chain links TRBV10-2 to TRBJ2-3; D is undetermined. Germline V gene sequence: CDR1 WSHSY, CDR2 SAAADI. V was pared by 6 bases and J by 1 base, with 11 bases between. The CDR3 has 14 amino acids. The CDR3 nucleotides read TGCGCCAGCAGAGCGCGCAAGGGCACAGATACGCAGTATTTT. Encoded protein: CASRARKGTDTQYF.

The chain is built from TRBV6-5 and TRBJ2-5, with D unclear. Germline CDR1 reads MNHEY; CDR2 reads SVGAGI. This CDR3 region has 13 residues. With 6 bases removed from V and 1 base from J, the gap between germline ends came to 9 bases. The CDR3 DNA reads TGTGCCAGCAGCCCTGGGGTCCAAGAGACCCAGTACTTC. Translated: CASSPGVQETQYF.

The chain combines TRBV7-9 with TRBJ2-4; possible D gene TRBD1, 6 bases. Germline lookup yields CDR1 SEHNR and CDR2 FQNEAQ (reference sequence). The CDR3 has 15 amino acids. V was pared by 5 bases and J by 7 bases, with 18 bases between. CDR3 in DNA: TGTGCCAGCAGCCCCCGAGGGGGAGTAGGCAACATTCAGTACTTC. Protein product: CASSPRGGVGNIQYF.

This CDR3 is CASSLLASAYNEQFF. The CDR3, as DNA: TGTGCCAGCAGCTTACTGGCTAGCGCCTACAATGAGCAGTTCTTC. The chain combines TRBV5-8 with TRBJ2-1; D perhaps matches TRBD2 (6 bases). The germline V and J ends were trimmed by 2 bases and 2 bases, with 11 bases remaining between them. This CDR3 comprises 15 residues. CDR1 and CDR2 from the germline V gene are SGHTS and YDEGEE.

The rearrangement links TRBV5-1 to TRBJ2-3; 7 bases are shared with TRBD2. Germline values: CDR1 SGHRS, CDR2 YFSETQ. The CDR3 is 14 residues long. V lost 3 bases, J lost 3 bases, and 4 bases stayed unmatched. CDR3 residues: CASSYQAGTDTQYF. CDR3 coding DNA: TGCGCCAGCAGCTATCAAGCGGGAACAGATACGCAGTATTTT. Full variable domain (outside the CDR3, taken from reference TRBV5-1 and TRBJ2-3): KAGVTQTPRYLIKTRGQQVTLSCSPISGHRSVSWYQQTPGQGLQFLFEYFSETQRNKGNFPGRFSGRQFSNSRSEMNVSTLELGDSALYLCASSYQAGTDTQYFGPGTRLTVL.

The gene calls are TRBV27 and TRBJ1-3; D gene unclear. CDR3 length equals 17 residues. Germline CDR1 is MNHEY and CDR2 is SMNVEV (reference sequence). Trimming took off 6 bases at V and 4 bases at J, with 22 bases between the two ends. The CDR3 sequence is CASSRIGELLQGNTIYF. The CDR3 DNA sequence: TGTGCCAGCAGCCGGATCGGCGAGCTCTTACAAGGAAACACCATATATTTT.

This chain connects TRBV7-3 to TRBJ2-6; D remains ambiguous. Germline V lookup: CDR1 SGHTA, CDR2 FQGTGA. V was cut by 3 bases and J by 0 bases, with 3 bases left in between. This CDR3 spans 14 amino acids. The CDR3 DNA is TGTGCCAGCAGCTTTAGCTCTGGGGCCAACGTCCTGACTTTC. Amino acids: CASSFSSGANVLTF. Full variable domain (outside the CDR3, taken from reference TRBV7-3 and TRBJ2-6): GAGVSQTPSNKVTEKGKYVELRCDPISGHTALYWYRQSLGQGPEFLIYFQGTGAADDSGLPNDRFFAVRPEGSVSTLKIQRTERGDSAVYLCASSFSSGANVLTFGAGSRLTVL.

The CDR3 loop is CASTSVRNQPQHF. The CDR3 DNA reads TGTGCCAGCACCTCAGTTCGCAATCAGCCCCAGCATTTT. The chain carries TRBV2 and TRBJ1-5, with no clear D. CDR1 is SNHLY, CDR2 FYNNEI, per germline. The CDR3 runs to 13 residues. Between the trimmed V and J ends, which lost 7 bases and 2 bases, there was a span of 9 bases. Drawing the rest from reference TRBV2 and TRBJ1-5, the complete variable domain is EPEVTQTPSHQVTQMGQEVILRCVPISNHLYFYWYRQILGQKVEFLVSFYNNEISEKSEIFDDQFSVERPDGSNFTLKIRSTKLEDSAMYFCASTSVRNQPQHFGDGTRLSIL.

The chain's CDR3 is CAIPRGPQEGANVLTF. Here the CDR3 DNA reads TGTGCCATCCCCAGGGGGCCACAGGAGGGGGCCAACGTCCTGACTTTC. This chain connects TRBV10-3 to TRBJ2-6; TRBD1 aligns across 8 bases. Germline CDR1 ENHRY, CDR2 SYGVKD. The CDR3 runs to 16 residues. After removal of 8 bases from V and 4 bases from J, the junction contained 10 bases not matched to a gene.

V usage is TRBV6-1 and J usage is TRBJ1-1; D may be TRBD1 (6 bases). CDR1 is MNHNS, CDR2 SASEGT, per germline. CDR3 length: 15 residues. V lost 4 bases to trimming and J lost 4 bases, with 16 bases between them. CDR3 residues: CASSGYRAPGTEAFF. The CDR3, as DNA: TGTGCCAGCAGTGGGTACAGGGCCCCGGGCACTGAAGCTTTCTTT.

The chain recombines TRBV29-1 with TRBJ2-1, with D unresolved. V lost 6 bases, J lost 4 bases, and 16 bases lay in between. The CDR3 sequence is 14 residues long. Germline lookup yields CDR1 SQVTM and CDR2 ANQGSEA. CDR3 residues: CSVTPGFAYNEQFF. For the CDR3, the DNA is TGCAGCGTGACTCCCGGTTTTGCGTACAATGAGCAGTTCTTC.

The chain recombines TRBV5-6 with TRBJ2-7; D unclear. From germline, CDR1 is SGHDT and CDR2 YYEEEE. V shed 3 bases and J shed 3 bases, with 10 bases lying between them. This CDR3 spans 13 amino acids. In DNA form, the CDR3 reads TGTGCCAGCAGCTCCTACTTGGGCTACGAGCAGTACTTC. As protein: CASSSYLGYEQYF.

This chain joins TRBV4-1 and TRBJ1-1; D might be TRBD1 (5 bases). The length of the CDR3 is 15 residues. From germline, CDR1 is MGHRA and CDR2 YSYEKL. V was shortened by 2 bases and J by 7 bases, with 17 bases between the two germline ends. CDR3 bases: TGCGCCAGCAGCCAACCGATAAGGAGGGACGGTGAAGCTTTCTTT. Protein product: CASSQPIRRDGEAFF.

This rearrangement joins TRBV18 to TRBJ2-7, with a weak D call TRBD2 (5 bases). Trimming removed 0 bases at V and 4 bases at J, with 10 bases between. CDR3 size: 14 residues. Germline values: CDR1 KGHSH, CDR2 LQKENI. CDR3 loop: CASSPPSTGYEQYF. The CDR3 bases are TGTGCCAGCTCACCACCTAGTACGGGGTACGAGCAGTACTTC. The full variable domain, with the rest looked up from reference TRBV18 and TRBJ2-7, is NAGVMQNPRHLVRRRGQEARLRCSPMKGHSHVYWYRQLPEEGLKFMVYLQKENIIDESGMPKERFSAEFPKEGPSILRIQQVVRGDSAAYFCASSPPSTGYEQYFGPGTRLTVT.

The chain combines TRBV19 with TRBJ2-7, with a possible D match to TRBD1 (5 bases). Trimming took off 5 bases at V and 3 bases at J, with 17 bases between the two ends. Germline V CDR1 and CDR2: LNHDA, SQIVND (reference sequence). This CDR3 has 15 amino acids. DNA of the CDR3: TGTGCCAGTAGTCCATCTCAGGGCGTGGGCTACGAGCAGTACTTC. Translated: CASSPSQGVGYEQYF. The variable domain in full, completed from reference TRBV19 and TRBJ2-7, reads DGGITQSPKYLFRKEGQNVTLSCEQNLNHDAMYWYRQDPGQGLRLIYYSQIVNDFQKGDIAEGYSVSREKKESFPLTVTSAQKNPTAFYLCASSPSQGVGYEQYFGPGTRLTVT.